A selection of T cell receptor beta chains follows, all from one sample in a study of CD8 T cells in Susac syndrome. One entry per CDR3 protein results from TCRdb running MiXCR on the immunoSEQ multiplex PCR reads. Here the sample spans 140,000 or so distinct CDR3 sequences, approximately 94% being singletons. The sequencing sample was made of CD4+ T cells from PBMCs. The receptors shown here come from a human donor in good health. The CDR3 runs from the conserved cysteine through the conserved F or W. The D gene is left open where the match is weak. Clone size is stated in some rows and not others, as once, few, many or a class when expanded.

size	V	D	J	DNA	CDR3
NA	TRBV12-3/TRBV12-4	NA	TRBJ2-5	TGTGCCAGCAGTCGGGACACGCCGTACCAAGAGACCCAGTACTTC	CASSRDTPYQETQYF
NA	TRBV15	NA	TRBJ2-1	TGTGCCACCAGCAGAGATTTCGGGGGAGGGGGGAATGAGCAGTTCTTC	CATSRDFGGGGNEQFF
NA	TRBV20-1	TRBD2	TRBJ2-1	TGCAGTGCATCCGGGACTATCGATGAGCAGTTCTTC	CSASGTIDEQFF
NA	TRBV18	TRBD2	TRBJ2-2	TGTGCCAGCTCACCCCTGCGGGAGAGGAACACCGGGGAGCTGTTTTTT	CASSPLRERNTGELFF
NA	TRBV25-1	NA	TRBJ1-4	TGTGCCAGCAGTGAGTGGGGGGGTGAGGAAAAACTGTTTTTT	CASSEWGGEEKLFF
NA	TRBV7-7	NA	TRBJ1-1	TGTGCCAGCAGCTCCCAGATGAACACTGAAGCTTTCTTT	CASSSQMNTEAFF
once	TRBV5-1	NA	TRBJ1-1	TGCGCCAGCAGCCGCGAGACAGGCTACACTGAAGCTTTCTTT	CASSRETGYTEAFF
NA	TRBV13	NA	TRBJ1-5	TGTGCCAGCAGCTTAGGAGGGAGGCATCAGCCCCAGCATTTT	CASSLGGRHQPQHF
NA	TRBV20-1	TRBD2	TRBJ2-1	TGCAGTGCTAGAGAGCGGACTAGCGGGGGGTTGCAGTTCTTC	CSARERTSGGLQFF
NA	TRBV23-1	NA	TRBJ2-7	TGCGCCAGCGACCATAGGACAGTGGGTTTTTACGAGCAGTACTTC	CASDHRTVGFYEQYF
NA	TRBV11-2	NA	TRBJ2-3	TGTGCCAGCAGCTTAGATCAACCGAGGACGCAGTATTTT	CASSLDQPRTQYF
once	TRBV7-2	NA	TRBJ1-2	TGTGCCAGCAGTACCTTCGGAGCTGACACCTACTATGGCTACACCTTC	CASSTFGADTYYGYTF
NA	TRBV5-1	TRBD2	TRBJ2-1	TGCGCCAGCAGCCCGGGACTAGCGGGAGATGGCAATGAGCAGTTCTTC	CASSPGLAGDGNEQFF
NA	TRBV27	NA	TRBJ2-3	TGTGCCAGCAGTTTGGCAGATACGCAGTATTTT	CASSLADTQYF
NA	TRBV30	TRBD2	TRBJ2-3	TGTGCCTCCTCTAGCGGGGGCACAGATACGCAGTATTTT	CASSSGGTDTQYF
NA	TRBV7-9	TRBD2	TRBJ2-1	TGTGCCAGCAGCTCCGACGGGACTAGCGGAAGAAATGAGCAGTTCTTC	CASSSDGTSGRNEQFF
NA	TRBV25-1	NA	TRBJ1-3	TGTGCCAGCAGTTCCATCTCTGGAAACACCATATATTTT	CASSSISGNTIYF
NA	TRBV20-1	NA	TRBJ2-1	TGCAGTGCTAGCGGGAACGACAATGAGCAGTTCTTC	CSASGNDNEQFF
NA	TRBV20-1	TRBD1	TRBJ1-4	TGCAGTGCTAGCCGACAGGGAGGCGAAAAACTGTTTTTT	CSASRQGGEKLFF
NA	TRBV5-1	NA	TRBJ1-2	TGCGCCAGCAGCTTGGAGCCAGAAGCGAACTATGGCTACACCTTC	CASSLEPEANYGYTF
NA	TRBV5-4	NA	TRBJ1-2	TGTGCCAGCAGCTTGGGGCGGGGGGTTGGCTACACCTTC	CASSLGRGVGYTF
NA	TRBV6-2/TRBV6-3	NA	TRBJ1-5	TGTGCCAGCAGCAGGGGCACCGAGGATCAGCCCCAGCATTTT	CASSRGTEDQPQHF